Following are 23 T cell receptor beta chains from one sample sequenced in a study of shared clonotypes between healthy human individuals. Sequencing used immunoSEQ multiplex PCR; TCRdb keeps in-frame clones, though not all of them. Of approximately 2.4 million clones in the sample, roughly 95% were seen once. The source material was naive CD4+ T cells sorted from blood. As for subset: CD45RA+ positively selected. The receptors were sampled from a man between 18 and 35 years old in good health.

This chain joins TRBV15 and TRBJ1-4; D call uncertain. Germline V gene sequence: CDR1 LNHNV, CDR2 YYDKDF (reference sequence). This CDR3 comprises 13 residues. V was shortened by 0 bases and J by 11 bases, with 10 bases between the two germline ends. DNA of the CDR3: TGTGCCACCAGCAGAGATGAGAGAGACAAACTGTTTTTT. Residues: CATSRDERDKLFF. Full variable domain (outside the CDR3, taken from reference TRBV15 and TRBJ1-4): DAMVIQNPRYQVTQFGKPVTLSCSQTLNHNVMYWYQQKSSQAPKLLFHYYDKDFNNEADTPDNFQSRRPNTSFCFLDIRSPGLGDTAMYLCATSRDERDKLFFGSGTQLSVL.

The CDR3, as DNA: TGCGCCAGCAGCCCCTTCGGGGAGCAGTTCTTC. It translates to CASSPFGEQFF. The gene calls are TRBV4-3 and TRBJ2-1; the D is unclear. The CDR3 extends over 11 amino acids. Germline V gene sequence: CDR1 LGHNA, CDR2 YSLEER. Trimming stripped 4 bases from V and 10 bases from J, with 8 bases between.

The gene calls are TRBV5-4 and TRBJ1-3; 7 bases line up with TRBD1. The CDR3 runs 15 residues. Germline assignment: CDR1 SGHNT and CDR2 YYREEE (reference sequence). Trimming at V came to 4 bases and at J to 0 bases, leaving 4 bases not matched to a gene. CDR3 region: CASSPGQSSGNTIYF. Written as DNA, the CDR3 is TGTGCCAGCAGCCCGGGACAGTCCTCTGGAAACACCATATATTTT. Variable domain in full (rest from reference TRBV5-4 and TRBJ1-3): ETGVTQSPTHLIKTRGQQVTLRCSSQSGHNTVSWYQQALGQGPQFIFQYYREEENGRGNFPPRFSGLQFPNYSSELNVNALELDDSALYLCASSPGQSSGNTIYFGEGSWLTVV.

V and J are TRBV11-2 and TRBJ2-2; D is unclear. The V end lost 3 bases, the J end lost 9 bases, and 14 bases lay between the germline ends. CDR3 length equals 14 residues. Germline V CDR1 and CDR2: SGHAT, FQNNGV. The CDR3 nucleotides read TGTGCCAGCAGCTTTCCCGAGCTCCCCCGGGAGCTGTTTTTT. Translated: CASSFPELPRELFF.

For the CDR3, the DNA is TGTGCCAGCAGTGACCAGGGTTGGACGAGCACTGAAGCTTTCTTT. Its protein is CASSDQGWTSTEAFF. The chain is built from TRBV2 and TRBJ1-1, with a possible D match to TRBD1 (5 bases). Germline V gives CDR1 SNHLY, CDR2 FYNNEI. V lost 3 bases and J lost 4, with 15 bases in between. The CDR3 covers 15 residues.

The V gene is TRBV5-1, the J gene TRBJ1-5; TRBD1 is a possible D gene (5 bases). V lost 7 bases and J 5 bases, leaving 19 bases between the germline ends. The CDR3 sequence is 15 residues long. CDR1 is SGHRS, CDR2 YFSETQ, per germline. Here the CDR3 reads CASRPGGIDDQPQHF. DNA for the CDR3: TGCGCCAGCCGCCCGGGGGGGATAGACGATCAGCCCCAGCATTTT.

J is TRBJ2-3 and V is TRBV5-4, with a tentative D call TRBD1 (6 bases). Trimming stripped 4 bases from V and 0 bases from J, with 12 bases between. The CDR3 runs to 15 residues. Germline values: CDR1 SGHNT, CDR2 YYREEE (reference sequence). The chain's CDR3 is CASSHGRGSTDTQYF. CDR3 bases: TGTGCCAGCAGCCATGGCAGGGGCAGCACAGATACGCAGTATTTT. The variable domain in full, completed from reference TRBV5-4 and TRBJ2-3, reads ETGVTQSPTHLIKTRGQQVTLRCSSQSGHNTVSWYQQALGQGPQFIFQYYREEENGRGNFPPRFSGLQFPNYSSELNVNALELDDSALYLCASSHGRGSTDTQYFGPGTRLTVL.

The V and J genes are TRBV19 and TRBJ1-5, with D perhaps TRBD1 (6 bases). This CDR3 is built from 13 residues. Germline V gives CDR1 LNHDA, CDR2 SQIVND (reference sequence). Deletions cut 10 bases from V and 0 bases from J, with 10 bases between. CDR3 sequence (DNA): TGTGCCACTAACAGGGATAGCAATCAGCCCCAGCATTTT. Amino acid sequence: CATNRDSNQPQHF.

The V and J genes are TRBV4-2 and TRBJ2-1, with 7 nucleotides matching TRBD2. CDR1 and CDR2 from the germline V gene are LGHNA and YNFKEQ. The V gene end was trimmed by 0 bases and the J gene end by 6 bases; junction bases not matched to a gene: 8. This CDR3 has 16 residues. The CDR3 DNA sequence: TGTGCCAGCAGCCAAGAAGGGTCTAGCGGAAGCAATGAGCAGTTCTTC. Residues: CASSQEGSSGSNEQFF.

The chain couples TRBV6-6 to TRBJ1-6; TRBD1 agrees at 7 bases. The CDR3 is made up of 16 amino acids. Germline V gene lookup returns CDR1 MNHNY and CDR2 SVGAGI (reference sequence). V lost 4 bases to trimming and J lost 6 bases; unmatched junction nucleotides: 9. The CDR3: CASSSADRAPNSPLHF. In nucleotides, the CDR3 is TGTGCCAGCAGTTCCGCCGACAGGGCCCCTAATTCACCCCTCCACTTT.

CDR3 DNA sequence: TGTGCCACCAGCAGATCCCGCTTAGCGGGAGAAGGCTATGAGCAGTTCTTC. Protein: CATSRSRLAGEGYEQFF. This rearrangement joins TRBV15 to TRBJ2-1; 9 bases are a match to TRBD2. Per the germline V gene, CDR1 is LNHNV and CDR2 is YYDKDF (reference sequence). The CDR3 covers 17 residues. J gave up 8 bases and V 2 bases, and 13 bases lay outside the gene matches.

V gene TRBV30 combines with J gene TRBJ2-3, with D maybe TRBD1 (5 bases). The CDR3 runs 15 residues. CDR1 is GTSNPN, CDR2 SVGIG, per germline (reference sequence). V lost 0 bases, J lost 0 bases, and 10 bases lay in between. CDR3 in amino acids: CAWSVSGKSTDTQYF. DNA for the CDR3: TGTGCCTGGAGTGTCTCAGGGAAAAGCACAGATACGCAGTATTTT.

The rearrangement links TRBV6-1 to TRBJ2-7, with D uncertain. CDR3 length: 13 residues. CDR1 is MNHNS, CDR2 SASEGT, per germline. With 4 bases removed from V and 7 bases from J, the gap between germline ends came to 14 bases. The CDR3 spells CASSVGPQWEQYF. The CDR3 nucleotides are TGTGCCAGCAGTGTAGGACCGCAGTGGGAGCAGTACTTC.

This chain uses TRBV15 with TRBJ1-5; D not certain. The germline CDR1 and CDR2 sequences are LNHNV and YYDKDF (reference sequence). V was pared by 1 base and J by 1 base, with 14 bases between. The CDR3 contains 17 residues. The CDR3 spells CATSRVVNLRSNQPQHF. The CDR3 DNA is TGTGCCACCAGCAGAGTGGTCAACTTGAGAAGCAATCAGCCCCAGCATTTT.

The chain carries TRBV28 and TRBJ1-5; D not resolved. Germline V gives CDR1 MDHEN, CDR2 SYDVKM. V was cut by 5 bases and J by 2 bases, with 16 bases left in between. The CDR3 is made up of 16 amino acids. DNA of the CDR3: TGTGCCAGCAGTGAGACCGAGGGATTTGGCAATCAGCCCCAGCATTTT. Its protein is CASSETEGFGNQPQHF.

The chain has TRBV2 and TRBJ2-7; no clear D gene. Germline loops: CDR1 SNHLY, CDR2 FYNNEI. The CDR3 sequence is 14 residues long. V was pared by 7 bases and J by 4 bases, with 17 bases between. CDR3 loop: CASTIGPLPYEQYF. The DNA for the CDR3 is TGTGCCAGCACGATAGGACCACTCCCTTACGAGCAGTACTTC.

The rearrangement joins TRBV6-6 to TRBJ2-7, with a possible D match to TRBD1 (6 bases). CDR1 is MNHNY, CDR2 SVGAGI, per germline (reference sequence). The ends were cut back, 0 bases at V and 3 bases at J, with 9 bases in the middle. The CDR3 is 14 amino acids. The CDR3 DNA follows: TGTGCCAGCAGTTACTCCGGGACAAACTACGAGCAGTACTTC. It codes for CASSYSGTNYEQYF.

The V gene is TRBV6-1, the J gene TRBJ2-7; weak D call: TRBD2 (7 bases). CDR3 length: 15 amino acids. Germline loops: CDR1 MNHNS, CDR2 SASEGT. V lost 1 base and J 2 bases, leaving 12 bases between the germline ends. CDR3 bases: TGTGCCAGCAGTGAAGGGGGGGGGCCCCCCTACGAGCAGTACTTC. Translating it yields CASSEGGGPPYEQYF.

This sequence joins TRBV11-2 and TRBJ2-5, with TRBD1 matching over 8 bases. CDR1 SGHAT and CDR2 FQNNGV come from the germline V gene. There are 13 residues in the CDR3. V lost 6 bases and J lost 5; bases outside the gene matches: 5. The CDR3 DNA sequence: TGTGCCAGCAGTCGTACAGGGGGGGAGACCCAGTACTTC. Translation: CASSRTGGETQYF.

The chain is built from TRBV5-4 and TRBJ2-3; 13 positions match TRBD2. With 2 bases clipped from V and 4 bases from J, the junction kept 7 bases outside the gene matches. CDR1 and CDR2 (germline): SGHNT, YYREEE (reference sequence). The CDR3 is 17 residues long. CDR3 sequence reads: CASSFTRTSGGPDTQYF. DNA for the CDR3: TGTGCCAGCAGCTTCACTAGGACTAGCGGGGGTCCAGATACGCAGTATTTT.

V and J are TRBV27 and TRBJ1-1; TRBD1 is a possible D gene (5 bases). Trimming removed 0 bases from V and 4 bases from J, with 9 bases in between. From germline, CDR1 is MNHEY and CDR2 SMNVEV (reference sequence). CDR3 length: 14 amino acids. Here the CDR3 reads CASSLSGDRTEAFF. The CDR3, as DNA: TGTGCCAGCAGTTTATCAGGGGATCGCACTGAAGCTTTCTTT.

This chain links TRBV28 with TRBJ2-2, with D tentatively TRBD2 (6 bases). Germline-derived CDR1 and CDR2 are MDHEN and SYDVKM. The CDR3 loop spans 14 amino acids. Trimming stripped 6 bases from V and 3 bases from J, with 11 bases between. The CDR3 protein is CASSRGTHTGELFF. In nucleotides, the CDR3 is TGTGCCAGCAGCCGTGGGACTCACACCGGGGAGCTGTTTTTT.

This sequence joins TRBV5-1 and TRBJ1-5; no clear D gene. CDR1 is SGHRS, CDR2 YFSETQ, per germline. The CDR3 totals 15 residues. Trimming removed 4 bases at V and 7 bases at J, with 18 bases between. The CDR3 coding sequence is TGCGCCAGCAGCCCTGGACCCGAGAGAATGCAGCCCCAGCATTTT. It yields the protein CASSPGPERMQPQHF.